The clone carrying this T cell receptor beta chain was seen many times. A lack of ophthalmopathy progression within 18 months defined stable Graves' hyperthyroidism. Patients aged 18 to 65 had newly diagnosed hyperthyroidism that had lasted under 2 months. Investigators excluded patients with uncontrolled infection, other autoimmune disease, pregnancy or lactation. Used for diagnoses were clinical symptoms, serum thyroxine and TRAb, thyroid ultrasound and orbital computed tomography. These data are taken from a study of T cells in Graves' hyperthyroidism and ophthalmopathy. Amplification yielded TCR beta CDR3 regions, with RNA transcripts as the source. The TCR CDR3 was amplified in a first-round RT-PCR using the HTBI primer set. TCRdb re-called the multiplex PCR reads through MiXCR, storing one row per CDR3 protein. The sample comprises a few hundred thousand distinct CDR3 sequences, around 46% of which are singletons, and about 8.3% rests with the top ten.

The TCR comes from a woman younger than 30 with Graves' hyperthyroidism. The sample was peripheral blood or thyroid tissue (not recorded which).

CDR3 sequence (DNA): TGTGCCAGCGGCAGACCACGTTCCTACGAGCAGTACTTC. Its protein product is CASGRPRSYEQYF. The gene calls are TRBV12-3 or TRBV12-4 and TRBJ2-7; D uncertain. The CDR3 has 13 residues. Trimming removed 8 bases from V and 1 base from J, with 12 bases in between.